The present entry profiles one T cell receptor (beta chain) with its context. This specimen belongs to a study of blood T cell repertoires in COVID-19. Study information: COVID-19 samples, acute and convalescent, were from the United States, Italy and Spain. Sources were T cells, B-cell-depleted T cells, or PBMCs; the material itself was cDNA or gDNA.

Trimming shortened V by 1 base and J by 6 bases, and 12 bases separated the two germline ends. The CDR3 loop spans 14 amino acids. Per germline, CDR1 MGHRA and CDR2 YSYEKL. TCRdb's copy holds only in-frame clones and misses some; the assay was immunoSEQ multiplex PCR. Of about 200,000 clones in the sample, more than 70% were seen once. The specimen was PBMCs or T cells enriched from blood (not recorded which). The TCR was taken from a woman between 18 and 30 years old who had recovered from COVID-19. The J gene is TRBJ1-2, the V gene TRBV4-1, with D perhaps TRBD1 (5 bases). For the CDR3, the DNA is TGCGCCAGCAGCCAAGCTGGGGGGGGGAATGGCTACACCTTC. Protein product: CASSQAGGGNGYTF.